The 16 T cell receptor beta chains presented below share a single source sample, sequenced in a study of neurological immune-mediated disorders (dated by TCRdb to the late 2010s). Library method: 5' RACE. The sequencer was an Illumina HiSeq 2500. TCRdb reprocessing: public reads trimmed at Q25 with fastp, clones called with MiXCR, in-frame beta chains kept. Rows are combined by CDR3 protein, so each entry shows the most common genes and DNA. Within this sample are over 50,000 distinct CDR3 sequences, with roughly 4.9% of them counted one time only. In total, the top ten clones hold around 6% of the sample. The specimen was PBMCs. The origin of the receptors is a human donor with multiple sclerosis. The donor label of this sample is uncertain.

This clonotype was detected only a few times. V gene TRBV29-1 combines with J gene TRBJ2-7; D remains unclear. The germline V and J ends were trimmed by 4 bases and 2 bases, with 6 bases remaining between them. CDR1 is SQVTM and CDR2 is ANQGSEA in the germline V gene. This CDR3 spans 11 amino acids. CDR3 nucleotides: TGCAGCGTTGTCCAGACCTACGAGCAGTACTTC. Residues: CSVVQTYEQYF.

This clonotype was found many times. The chain links TRBV25-1 to TRBJ2-3; D gene uncertain. V lost 4 bases to trimming and J lost 9 bases, with 11 bases between them. CDR3 length: 12 residues. Germline CDR1 and CDR2: MGHDK and SYGVNS. In nucleotides, the CDR3 is TGTGCCAGCAGTGCTGGTATTAGGACGCAGTATTTT. Translation: CASSAGIRTQYF. The entire variable domain, with the rest obtained from reference TRBV25-1 and TRBJ2-3, is as follows: EADIYQTPRYLVIGTGKKITLECSQTMGHDKMYWYQQDPGMELHLIHYSYGVNSTEKGDLSSESTVSRIRTEHFPLTLESARPSHTSQYLCASSAGIRTQYFGPGTRLTVL.

This clonotype was counted many times. This rearrangement joins TRBV7-2 to TRBJ2-3; D gene ambiguous. Trimming pared 3 bases from V and 4 bases from J, leaving 11 bases between. The CDR3 has 14 amino acids. The V gene's germline CDR1 is SGHTA and CDR2 FQGNSA. CDR3 nucleotides: TGTGCCAGCAGCTTGGGTTGGCCCTCAGATACGCAGTATTTT. It specifies CASSLGWPSDTQYF.

At least ten counts were recorded for this clonotype. The chain carries TRBV6-5 and TRBJ1-1, with D uncertain. Germline V lookup: CDR1 MNHEY, CDR2 SVGAGI. The CDR3 totals 15 residues. The V end was cut by 2 bases, the J end by 1 base, with 11 bases between. CDR3: CASSYVPLTNTEAFF. The DNA for the CDR3 is TGTGCCAGCAGTTACGTCCCACTTACGAACACTGAAGCTTTCTTT.

This clonotype came up many times. This chain uses TRBV5-1 with TRBJ2-7; 9 nucleotides align to TRBD1. J was trimmed by 4 bases and V by 3 bases; bases with no gene match: 5. This CDR3 region has 14 residues. CDR1 and CDR2 from the germline V gene are SGHRS and YFSETQ. The CDR3: CASSSTGGGYEQYF. The DNA of the CDR3 is TGCGCCAGCAGCTCCACAGGGGGCGGGTACGAGCAGTACTTC. The whole variable domain, filled in from reference TRBV5-1 and TRBJ2-7, reads KAGVTQTPRYLIKTRGQQVTLSCSPISGHRSVSWYQQTPGQGLQFLFEYFSETQRNKGNFPGRFSGRQFSNSRSEMNVSTLELGDSALYLCASSSTGGGYEQYFGPGTRLTVT.

This clonotype was found many times. The chain joins TRBV7-8 to TRBJ2-1; TRBD1 aligns across 9 bases. With 5 bases clipped from V and 6 bases from J, the junction kept 5 bases outside the gene matches. Germline CDR1 and CDR2: SGHVS and FQNEAQ. This CDR3 comprises 14 residues. The DNA of the CDR3 is TGTGCCAGCAGCCGGACAGGGGCAATCAATGAGCAGTTCTTC. Its protein is CASSRTGAINEQFF.

This clonotype was observed at least ten times. The chain recombines TRBV20-1 with TRBJ2-3, with 9 nucleotides matching TRBD2. Per the germline V gene, CDR1 is DFQATT and CDR2 is SNEGSKA (reference sequence). There are 16 residues in the CDR3. V was clipped by 0 bases and J by 6 bases; unmatched bases: 10. The CDR3: CSARDGAGGPADTQYF. Here the CDR3 DNA reads TGCAGTGCTAGAGATGGGGCGGGGGGGCCGGCGGATACGCAGTATTTT.

In this sample, this clonotype turned up many times. This chain joins TRBV7-9 and TRBJ1-2, with D unresolved. This CDR3 region has 14 residues. The germline V gene encodes CDR1 SEHNR and CDR2 FQNEAQ (reference sequence). V was cut by 5 bases and J by 8 bases, with 18 bases left in between. The CDR3, as DNA: TGTGCCAGCAGCCGCGAGATGGTTCCGGACGGCTACACCTTC. This encodes CASSREMVPDGYTF.

This clonotype was observed at least ten times. V usage is TRBV6-6 and J usage is TRBJ2-3; 11 bases align to TRBD2. The V gene's germline CDR1 is MNHNY and CDR2 SVGAGI (reference sequence). V dropped 6 bases and J dropped 5; count of bases not matched to a gene: 7. The CDR3 sequence is 15 residues long. CDR3 sequence reads: CASSVSGGAGDTQYF. Written as DNA, the CDR3 is TGTGCCAGCAGCGTTAGCGGGGGGGCGGGAGATACGCAGTATTTT.

This clonotype was recorded at least ten times. The chain uses TRBV4-1 and TRBJ2-1; D gene unclear. V gave up 2 bases and J gave up 6 bases, with 8 bases separating them. From germline, CDR1 is MGHRA and CDR2 YSYEKL. The CDR3 runs 13 residues. CDR3 residues: CASSQRALNEQFF. In DNA form, the CDR3 reads TGCGCCAGCAGCCAAAGAGCCCTCAATGAGCAGTTCTTC.

This clonotype was seen repeatedly, ten times or more. The genes are TRBV24-1 and TRBJ2-1, with 14 bases matching TRBD2. The CDR3 is 15 residues long. The germline V gene has CDR1 KGHDR and CDR2 SFDVKD. The trim removed 2 bases at V and 16 bases at J, leaving 9 bases unmatched. Here the CDR3 DNA reads TGTGCCACCAGTGATTGGGGACTAGCGGGGGCTAAATATTTCTTC. Encoded protein: CATSDWGLAGAKYFF.

This clonotype was observed at least ten times. The rearrangement links TRBV6-6 to TRBJ1-2; tentatively, D is TRBD1 (6 bases). Germline CDR1 is MNHNY and CDR2 is SVGAGI (reference sequence). CDR3 length equals 13 residues. V was pared by 4 bases and J by 8 bases, with 14 bases between. The CDR3 region is CASSSTGQRGYTF. Here the CDR3 DNA reads TGTGCCAGCAGTTCGACAGGACAAAGGGGCTACACCTTC.

This clonotype came up many times. This chain links TRBV5-1 with TRBJ2-7, with a weak D call TRBD1 (7 bases). The CDR3 loop spans 13 amino acids. CDR1 and CDR2 (germline): SGHRS, YFSETQ. V lost 5 bases and J lost 4, with 13 bases in between. This CDR3 reads CASSRQGGYEQYF. Written as DNA, the CDR3 is TGCGCCAGCAGTCGGCAGGGGGGTTACGAGCAGTACTTC.

The table lists this clonotype with many counts. The chain uses TRBV9 and TRBJ1-2; 12 nucleotides align to TRBD1. Germline V gene data show CDR1 as SGDLS and CDR2 as YYNGEE. The CDR3 runs 16 residues. After removal of 4 bases from V and 4 bases from J, the junction contained 8 bases not matched to a gene. The CDR3 reads CASSPGQGAGGYGYTF. CDR3 bases: TGTGCCAGCAGCCCGGGACAGGGGGCTGGAGGCTATGGCTACACCTTC.

The chain recombines TRBV10-3 with TRBJ2-3; D is ambiguous. This CDR3 contains 13 residues. Germline V gene data show CDR1 as ENHRY and CDR2 as SYGVKD. V lost 5 bases to trimming and J lost 7 bases, with 13 bases between them. Written as DNA, the CDR3 is TGTGCCATCAGTCAACCGGGTGTAAATACGCAGTATTTT. It translates to CAISQPGVNTQYF.

This clonotype was seen at least ten times. V and J are TRBV5-1 and TRBJ1-2; D is ambiguous. Germline loops: CDR1 SGHRS, CDR2 YFSETQ. The ends were cut back, 1 base at V and 4 bases at J, with 8 bases in the middle. The CDR3 is 13 residues long. CDR3 amino acids: CASSLTATYGYTF. The DNA for the CDR3 is TGCGCCAGCAGCTTGACAGCTACCTATGGCTACACCTTC.